This TCR beta chain was retrieved from a study of blood T cell repertoires in COVID-19. Whole-study context: Spain, Italy and the United States supplied samples that represented acute and convalescent COVID-19.

Germline V CDR1 and CDR2: MGHDK, SYGVNS. The CDR3 sequence is 16 residues long. V dropped 2 bases and J dropped 5 bases, with 18 bases sitting between them. Using immunoSEQ multiplex PCR, the repertoire was profiled, and TCRdb retains in-frame clones only, with some absent. The sample comprises roughly 140,000 clones, approximately 79% of which are singletons, and approximately 8.6% rests with the top ten. The sequence came from a man aged 50 or older with active or convalescent COVID-19. The chain is built from TRBV25-1 and TRBJ2-5; D is perhaps TRBD1 (6 bases). The sample taken for sequencing was peripheral blood. In DNA, the CDR3 is TGTGCCAGCAGTGAAGGTTGGGGGCCTAGTGATGAGACCCAGTACTTC. Its protein is CASSEGWGPSDETQYF. The complete variable domain, with remaining parts taken from reference TRBV25-1 and TRBJ2-5, reads EADIYQTPRYLVIGTGKKITLECSQTMGHDKMYWYQQDPGMELHLIHYSYGVNSTEKGDLSSESTVSRIRTEHFPLTLESARPSHTSQYLCASSEGWGPSDETQYFGPGTRLLVL.